The 15 T cell receptor beta chains in this list originate from one sample, sequenced in a study of shared clonotypes between healthy human individuals. Data came from immunoSEQ multiplex PCR; TCRdb stores just in-frame clones and leaves some out. Among a few million clones listed, approximately 90% were seen once. The source material was naive CD4+ T cells sorted from blood. Specified subset: CD45RA+ positively selected. All receptors come from a man aged 18 to 30 in good health.

The chain combines TRBV29-1 with TRBJ1-1; no clear D. Germline V CDR1 and CDR2: SQVTM, ANQGSEA. This CDR3 is 13 amino acids long. Trimming shortened V by 5 bases and J by 0 bases, and 10 bases separated the two germline ends. The CDR3 nucleotides are TGCAGCGTTAAGGGCCGAATGAACACTGAAGCTTTCTTT. Translation: CSVKGRMNTEAFF. Full variable domain (remainder filled in from reference TRBV29-1 and TRBJ1-1): SAVISQKPSRDICQRGTSLTIQCQVDSQVTMMFWYRQQPGQSLTLIATANQGSEATYESGFVIDKFPISRPNLTFSTLTVSNMSPEDSSIYLCSVKGRMNTEAFFGQGTRLTVV.

J is TRBJ1-2 and V is TRBV7-9; D may be TRBD1 (5 bases). Trimming took 4 bases from V and 3 from J, leaving 18 bases between them. This CDR3 is 16 amino acids long. Per the germline V gene, CDR1 is SEHNR and CDR2 is FQNEAQ (reference sequence). CDR3 amino acids: CASSSFAGTAYYGYTF. The CDR3 DNA reads as TGTGCCAGCAGCTCCTTTGCCGGGACGGCTTACTATGGCTACACCTTC. Supplemented by reference TRBV7-9 and TRBJ1-2, the full variable domain reads DTGVSQNPRHKITKRGQNVTFRCDPISEHNRLYWYRQTLGQGPEFLTYFQNEAQLEKSRLLSDRFSAERPKGSFSTLEIQRTEQGDSAMYLCASSSFAGTAYYGYTFGSGTRLTVV.

This chain connects TRBV18 to TRBJ2-7; a possible D gene is TRBD2 (6 bases). Between the trimmed V and J ends, which lost 2 bases and 2 bases, there was a span of 16 bases. The CDR3 extends over 16 amino acids. Germline assignment: CDR1 KGHSH and CDR2 LQKENI. CDR3 DNA: TGTGCCAGCTCACCATCACTGTTAGCGGATACCTACGAGCAGTACTTC. Residues: CASSPSLLADTYEQYF.

Remarks on this clone: Other DNA sequences of this sample code for an identical CDR3. This rearrangement joins TRBV5-4 to TRBJ2-1, with TRBD2 identical over 9 bases. The germline V gene encodes CDR1 SGHNT and CDR2 YYREEE (reference sequence). Unmatched junction bases numbered 5, after V lost 4 bases and J lost 6 bases. This CDR3 has 14 amino acids. CDR3 DNA sequence: TGTGCCAGCAGCCCAGGACTAGCGAGCAATGAGCAGTTCTTC. Its protein product is CASSPGLASNEQFF.

The chain joins TRBV2 to TRBJ1-5; D is possibly TRBD1 (6 bases). CDR3 size: 17 residues. The germline CDR1 and CDR2 sequences are SNHLY and FYNNEI. V shed 8 bases and J shed 4 bases, with 24 bases lying between them. CDR3 residues: CASLKTRRTATNQPQHF. DNA for the CDR3: TGTGCCAGCCTTAAAACCAGGCGGACAGCCACAAATCAGCCCCAGCATTTT.

The V call is TRBV7-2, the J call TRBJ2-1; TRBD1 is a possible D gene (5 bases). V gave up 8 bases and J gave up 2 bases, with 16 bases separating them. This CDR3 spans 15 amino acids. Germline assignment: CDR1 SGHTA and CDR2 FQGNSA. This chain's CDR3 is CASSLGESPYNEQFF. Written as DNA, the CDR3 is TGTGCCAGCTCCCTAGGGGAATCGCCCTACAATGAGCAGTTCTTC.

This chain joins TRBV10-1 and TRBJ2-5, with D tentatively TRBD1 or TRBD2 (5 bases each). The CDR3 is 16 amino acids. Germline V gene data show CDR1 as WNHNN and CDR2 as SYGVQD (reference sequence). Trimming left V 0 bases short and J 5 bases short, with 16 bases between. CDR3: CASSESRAGGRETQYF. CDR3 DNA: TGCGCCAGCAGTGAGTCTCGGGCTGGGGGACGGGAGACCCAGTACTTC.

The chain carries TRBV19 and TRBJ1-6; D is perhaps TRBD1 (6 bases). The germline CDR1 and CDR2 sequences are LNHDA and SQIVND (reference sequence). The CDR3 covers 15 residues. V gave up 0 bases and J gave up 5 bases, with 8 bases separating them. CDR3 in amino acids: CASSIEGQNNSPLHF. The CDR3 region has the DNA TGTGCCAGTAGTATAGAAGGACAGAATAATTCACCCCTCCACTTT.

This clone was observed once. V usage is TRBV19 and J usage is TRBJ1-2; D possibly corresponds to TRBD1 (5 bases). Germline values: CDR1 LNHDA, CDR2 SQIVND (reference sequence). The CDR3 consists of 15 residues. V was cut by 5 bases and J by 4 bases, with 17 bases left in between. The CDR3 sequence is CASSDPPGAGYGYTF. The CDR3 nucleotides are TGTGCCAGTAGTGATCCCCCCGGGGCGGGCTATGGCTACACCTTC.

The chain recombines TRBV5-1 with TRBJ1-3; D gene uncertain. V lost 3 bases and J lost 0, with 10 bases in between. The CDR3 contains 15 residues. CDR1 is SGHRS and CDR2 is YFSETQ in the germline V gene. The CDR3: CASSSRTDSGNTIYF. CDR3 sequence (DNA): TGCGCCAGCAGCTCCCGGACGGACTCTGGAAACACCATATATTTT. The entire variable domain, with the rest obtained from reference TRBV5-1 and TRBJ1-3, is as follows: KAGVTQTPRYLIKTRGQQVTLSCSPISGHRSVSWYQQTPGQGLQFLFEYFSETQRNKGNFPGRFSGRQFSNSRSEMNVSTLELGDSALYLCASSSRTDSGNTIYFGEGSWLTVV.

This chain uses TRBV5-4 with TRBJ1-1; TRBD1 might be the D (6 bases). V shed 4 bases and J shed 3 bases, with 19 bases lying between them. The length of the CDR3 is 16 residues. CDR1 and CDR2 (germline): SGHNT, YYREEE (reference sequence). The CDR3 coding sequence is TGTGCCAGCAGCCCGGGGGGCAGGGAAGTGTACACTGAAGCTTTCTTT. This translates into CASSPGGREVYTEAFF.

The chain carries TRBV2 and TRBJ1-3, with D unresolved. Trimming cost V 3 bases and J 5 bases, with 11 bases left between them. Germline loops: CDR1 SNHLY, CDR2 FYNNEI. This CDR3 region has 14 residues. CDR3 loop: CASSEGTERNTIYF. The CDR3 DNA is TGTGCCAGCAGTGAGGGAACAGAAAGAAACACCATATATTTT. The full variable domain, its missing parts supplied by reference TRBV2 and TRBJ1-3, is EPEVTQTPSHQVTQMGQEVILRCVPISNHLYFYWYRQILGQKVEFLVSFYNNEISEKSEIFDDQFSVERPDGSNFTLKIRSTKLEDSAMYFCASSEGTERNTIYFGEGSWLTVV.

A few counts support this clone. The J gene is TRBJ1-1, the V gene TRBV6-1; D is perhaps TRBD1 (5 bases). Trimming shortened V by 4 bases and J by 1 base, and 13 bases separated the two germline ends. The CDR3 spans 15 residues. Germline V gives CDR1 MNHNS, CDR2 SASEGT. In DNA form, the CDR3 reads TGTGCCAGCAGTGTTGTAGGGCAGGGGAACACTGAAGCTTTCTTT. It encodes CASSVVGQGNTEAFF.

The chain uses TRBV11-2 and TRBJ2-5; no clear D. The CDR3 extends over 12 amino acids. CDR1 and CDR2 (germline): SGHAT, FQNNGV. V lost 5 bases, J lost 4 bases, and 8 bases lay in between. CDR3 protein: CASSIPRETQYF. DNA for the CDR3: TGTGCCAGCAGCATACCTAGAGAGACCCAGTACTTC.

This chain links TRBV18 with TRBJ2-7; 8 bases map to TRBD2. Germline lookup yields CDR1 KGHSH and CDR2 LQKENI. Unmatched junction bases numbered 8, after V lost 3 bases and J lost 1 base. The CDR3 has 16 residues. CDR3 in DNA: TGTGCCAGCTCACCCGGAGGGCGGGAGGCTTCCTACGAGCAGTACTTC. Its translation is CASSPGGREASYEQYF.